This T cell receptor beta chain was profiled in a study of long-term antiretroviral therapy in people with HIV. Investigators performed immunoSEQ version v3.0 at survey level. Sequenced by immunoSEQ multiplex PCR; TCRdb stores in-frame clones only, minus some. The sample has around 15,000 clones; approximately 88% are singletons. This clone was found a few times. Its antigen remains unknown. Specimens carried about 0.85-10 million cryopreserved PBMC before DNA extraction. Overall study findings and caveats: Clones with expansion before ART led the repertoire at all time points.

This TCR was recovered from a man over 45 with HIV. The sample consisted of unsorted PBMCs, taken 0.7 years before starting antiretroviral therapy.

In DNA form, the CDR3 reads TGTGCCATCGGAGGAGTTGGGAGCACAGATACGCAGTATTTT. Its protein product is CAIGGVGSTDTQYF. The chain carries TRBV10-3 and TRBJ2-3; D might be TRBD2 (5 bases). The germline gives CDR1 ENHRY, CDR2 SYGVKD. Trimming took off 8 bases at V and 0 bases at J, with 12 bases between the two ends. This CDR3 is built from 14 residues.